The 6 T cell receptor beta chains below all came from one sample that was sequenced in a study of cytomegalovirus exposure and HLA in healthy donors. The PCR used 60 Vbeta and 13 Jbeta primers. TCRdb's table, derived via immunoSEQ multiplex PCR, lists solely in-frame clones and lacks some. The sample has approximately 190,000 clones; almost 85% are singletons. Sample: PBMCs. Receptor source: a boy younger than 18 in good health and CMV-seronegative.

V and J are TRBV30 and TRBJ1-4, with a tentative D call TRBD1 (6 bases). V lost 5 bases, J lost 2 bases, and 12 bases lay in between. Germline lookup yields CDR1 GTSNPN and CDR2 SVGIG (reference sequence). The CDR3 is made up of 14 amino acids. The CDR3 sequence: CAWLGRGTNEKLFF. The CDR3 nucleotides read TGTGCCTGGCTCGGAAGGGGGACTAATGAAAAACTGTTTTTT. Complete variable domain (other parts from reference TRBV30 and TRBJ1-4): SQTIHQWPATLVQPVGSPLSLECTVEGTSNPNLYWYRQAAGRGLQLLFYSVGIGQISSEVPQNLSASRPQDRQFILSSKKLLLSDSGFYLCAWLGRGTNEKLFFGSGTQLSVL.

This clone was recorded a few times. The chain joins TRBV7-9 to TRBJ2-7, with 7 bases lining up with TRBD1. After removal of 5 bases from V and 0 bases from J, the junction contained 7 bases not matched to a gene. Germline V lookup: CDR1 SEHNR, CDR2 FQNEAQ (reference sequence). There are 15 residues in the CDR3. CDR3 nucleotides: TGTGCCAGCAGCAGCCGACAGGGATCCTCCTACGAGCAGTACTTC. It yields the protein CASSSRQGSSYEQYF.

The gene calls are TRBV7-8 and TRBJ1-3; no reliable D call. This CDR3 region has 18 residues. Trimming left V 5 bases short and J 4 bases short, with 24 bases between. Germline-derived CDR1 and CDR2 are SGHVS and FQNEAQ. In nucleotides, the CDR3 is TGTGCCAGCAGCGAATCGGGTGGAAATTTGGGTGCCGGAAACACCATATATTTT. Its translation: CASSESGGNLGAGNTIYF.

The chain employs TRBV21-1 and TRBJ2-3; TRBD2, the D gene given by the table, was not confirmed from the DNA. TRBV21-1 is labeled a pseudogene. The CDR3 runs to 13 residues. The CDR3 DNA sequence: TGTGCCACCCCCCTTCCTTTAACAGATACGCAGTATTTT. Its translation is CATPLPLTDTQYF.

This clone was seen only a few times. The V gene is TRBV6-4, the J gene TRBJ1-4, with D maybe TRBD1 (5 bases). The CDR3 contains 15 residues. The germline CDR1 and CDR2 sequences are MRHNA and SNTAGT. V was cut by 6 bases and J by 5 bases, with 16 bases left in between. In DNA, the CDR3 is TGTGCCAGCAGACCGGGACTCCAAAGAAATGAAAAACTGTTTTTT. Protein: CASRPGLQRNEKLFF.

This chain links TRBV6-1 with TRBJ1-2; maybe TRBD1 (5 bases). The length of the CDR3 is 13 residues. Trimming cost V 3 bases and J 8 bases, with 13 bases left between them. Germline-derived CDR1 and CDR2 are MNHNS and SASEGT. The DNA of the CDR3 is TGTGCCAGCAGTGATCTGCAGGGTTGGGGCTACACCTTC. This encodes CASSDLQGWGYTF.